Listed below are T cell receptor beta chains from one sample, sequenced in a study of cytomegalovirus exposure and HLA in healthy donors. TCRdb keeps only in-frame clones here, not all; method: immunoSEQ multiplex PCR. Of around 200,000 clones listed, roughly 80% are singletons. The source material was PBMCs. The source is a man aged 35-49 years in good health and CMV-seronegative. Each CDR3 is given with its conserved first and last residue. Each record gives: D gene, clone size, V gene, J gene, CDR3 DNA, CDR3 protein. A D gene is named only where the DNA matches it firmly. Expanded clones are given a class, and other clones once, few, many or no size at all.

TRBD2	few	TRBV5-4	TRBJ2-5	TGTGCCAGCAGCATGGGGACTAGCCTGATGGAGACCCAGTACTTC	CASSMGTSLMETQYF
TRBD2	NA	TRBV5-4	TRBJ2-7	TGTGCCAGCAGCTTGGCCGGGACTAGCGGGGACGAGCAGTACTTC	CASSLAGTSGDEQYF
NA	NA	TRBV19	TRBJ2-7	TGTGCCAGTAGTATTCTTGGCAGTTCCTACGAGCAGTACTTC	CASSILGSSYEQYF
TRBD1	NA	TRBV19	TRBJ1-5	TGTGCCAGTCAGGGGGCCTGGCAGCCCCAGCATTTT	CASQGAWQPQHF
TRBD1	NA	TRBV19	TRBJ1-2	TGTGCCAGTAGTGTCGGGACAGGGTCCAACTATGGCTACACCTTC	CASSVGTGSNYGYTF
NA	few	TRBV19	TRBJ1-1	TGTGCCAGTAGTCTGGGAGAGAACACTGAAGCTTTCTTT	CASSLGENTEAFF
NA	NA	TRBV7-2	TRBJ1-5	TGTGCCCCATACCCTCCAACAGGATCCTATAGCAATCAGCCCCAGCATTTT	CAPYPPTGSYSNQPQHF
NA	NA	TRBV7-9	TRBJ1-2	TGTGCCAGCAGCTTAGTGATACGGGGTAGAGGCTACACCTTC	CASSLVIRGRGYTF
TRBD1	NA	TRBV7-2	TRBJ1-4	TGTGCCAGCAGCCCCAGGGACAGGGGAAGGCTGTTTTTT	CASSPRDRGRLFF
TRBD2	few	TRBV28	TRBJ2-1	TGTGCCAGCAGTACCCCCGGGGGAGGGTGGTACAATGAGCAGTTCTTC	CASSTPGGGWYNEQFF
NA	NA	TRBV19	TRBJ1-2	TGTGCCATCAAGCGGGGGGACTATGGCTACACCTTC	CAIKRGDYGYTF
TRBD1	NA	TRBV6-1	TRBJ1-2	TGTGCCAGCAGTGAAGGAAGGGACAGGCTCTATGGCTACACCTTC	CASSEGRDRLYGYTF
TRBD2	NA	TRBV28	TRBJ2-3	TGTGCCAGCAGTTTAAGGGGCTGGACTAGCGGGAGTAGAGATACGCAGTATTTT	CASSLRGWTSGSRDTQYF
TRBD1	few	TRBV4-3	TRBJ1-1	TGCGCCAGCAGCCAAGACCGGACAGGGGCCATGAACACTGAAGCTTTCTTT	CASSQDRTGAMNTEAFF
NA	NA	TRBV6-5	TRBJ2-7	TGTGCCAGCAGCCCTCAACAGGGTTACTACGAGCAGTACTTC	CASSPQQGYYEQYF
TRBD2	NA	TRBV7-3	TRBJ2-1	TGTGCCAGCAGTTCGATGGCCCCTTGGACTAGCGGGAGCCACAATGAGCAGTTCTTC	CASSSMAPWTSGSHNEQFF
TRBD1	NA	TRBV18	TRBJ1-5	TGTGCCAGCTCACCTGGACAGGGAGGCCAGCCCCAGCATTTT	CASSPGQGGQPQHF
NA	NA	TRBV5-5	TRBJ2-7	TGTGCCAGCAGCTTGGAGATTAGCTATATCTACGAGCAGTACTTC	CASSLEISYIYEQYF
NA	NA	TRBV13	TRBJ1-5	TGTGCCAGCAGCTTTGGGCAGAGCAATCAGCCCCAGCATTTT	CASSFGQSNQPQHF
NA	NA	TRBV5-1	TRBJ2-5	TGCGCCAGTCGGGCCGGAGGCCAGAGGAGGGAGACCCAGTACTTC	CASRAGGQRRETQYF
NA	NA	TRBV28	TRBJ2-7	TGTGCCAGCAGTTGGGGGGTGGGCTACGAGCAGTACTTC	CASSWGVGYEQYF
NA	NA	TRBV30	TRBJ1-4	TGTGCCTGGAGTGGAGACATACAAAGGGGTGAAAAACTGTTTTTT	CAWSGDIQRGEKLFF
TRBD2	NA	TRBV9	TRBJ2-3	TGTGCCAGCAGCGCCCGGACTAGCGGGGGGACCACAGATACGCAGTATTTT	CASSARTSGGTTDTQYF
NA	NA	TRBV9	TRBJ1-1	TGTGCCAGCAGCGCCATTAAGTCCGGGGGGAACACTGAAGCTTTCTTT	CASSAIKSGGNTEAFF
TRBD1	NA	TRBV6-5	TRBJ1-2	TGTGCCAGCAGTTCCCGAACAGGGGGCTATAACTATGGCTACACCTTC	CASSSRTGGYNYGYTF
NA	NA	TRBV6-1	TRBJ1-6	TGTGCCAGCAGTGAAGCGCTTCAGGGAAACACCTTTAATTCACCCCTCCACTTT	CASSEALQGNTFNSPLHF
TRBD2	NA	TRBV11-2	TRBJ2-3	TGTGCCAGCAGCTCCGGACTAGCGGGACTCACAGATACGCAGTATTTT	CASSSGLAGLTDTQYF
TRBD1	NA	TRBV6-5	TRBJ2-7	TGTGCCAGCAGGCCGGGACAGGGATCCTACGAGCAGTACTTC	CASRPGQGSYEQYF
TRBD1	NA	TRBV15	TRBJ1-3	TGTGCCACCAGCAGAGATAACCGGGACAGGGGGCCCCGTAGGGGAAACACCATATATTTT	CATSRDNRDRGPRRGNTIYF
NA	NA	TRBV5-8	TRBJ1-2	TGTGCCAGCAGTTACATTCATACAACGGCGGGCTATGGCTACACCTTC	CASSYIHTTAGYGYTF
NA	NA	TRBV6-1	TRBJ2-7	TGTGCCAGCAGTGGGGTAGGACAGTCCTACGAGCAGTACTTC	CASSGVGQSYEQYF
NA	NA	TRBV27	TRBJ1-1	TGTGCCAGCAGTTCAAAACAGGTACGGAGCACTGAAGCTTTCTTT	CASSSKQVRSTEAFF
NA	NA	TRBV13	TRBJ2-7	TGTGCCAGCAGCGGGCTAGGGGCTCGATCCTACGAGCAGTACTTC	CASSGLGARSYEQYF
NA	once	TRBV18	TRBJ1-1	TGTGCCAGCTCACCGCGACAGGCGGCAAACGAAGCTTTCTTT	CASSPRQAANEAFF
TRBD1	NA	TRBV18	TRBJ2-3	TGTGCCAGCTCACCCCGAAAGGGACAGGGGTCCCTCCTTGGTTCAGATACGCAGTATTTT	CASSPRKGQGSLLGSDTQYF
TRBD1	NA	TRBV7-9	TRBJ1-2	TGTGCCAGCAGCGCTCGACAGGGGTACTATGGCTACACCTTC	CASSARQGYYGYTF
NA	once	TRBV28	TRBJ1-2	TGTGCCAGCAGTTCCACAGGGAAGTATGGCTACACCTTC	CASSSTGKYGYTF
NA	NA	TRBV25-1	TRBJ2-1	TGTGCCAGCAGTTTAAGCGGCACACCCTACAATGAGCAGTTCTTC	CASSLSGTPYNEQFF
TRBD1	NA	TRBV5-6	TRBJ2-6	TGTGCCAGCAGCTTGGGGACAGGGGGCGTCAACGTCCTGACTTTC	CASSLGTGGVNVLTF
TRBD2	NA	TRBV29-1	TRBJ2-3	TGCAGCGTGGCCCCACTAGCGGGAGCTGATACGCAGTATTTT	CSVAPLAGADTQYF
NA	NA	TRBV6-1	TRBJ2-1	TGTGCCAGCAGTGCCCACTACGACAGCTCCTACAATGAGCAGTTCTTC	CASSAHYDSSYNEQFF
TRBD1	NA	TRBV6-1	TRBJ2-7	TGTGCCAGCAGTGGGGGTCCGGGACAGGGTCGCGCCGAGCAGTACTTC	CASSGGPGQGRAEQYF
NA	NA	TRBV2	TRBJ2-6	TGTGCCAGCAGCGGAGGACAGGCGGGACTTTCTGGGGCCAACGTCCTGACTTTC	CASSGGQAGLSGANVLTF
NA	NA	TRBV7-2	TRBJ1-2	TGTGCCAGCAGCGTTGACAACAGTTATGGCTACACCTTC	CASSVDNSYGYTF
TRBD1	NA	TRBV4-1	TRBJ1-5	TGCGCCAGCAGCCAAGATCTAGGACAGGGGGTCGGCCAGCCCCAGCATTTT	CASSQDLGQGVGQPQHF
TRBD1	NA	TRBV2	TRBJ2-5	TGTGCCAGCAAGAGGGACAGGGCGGAGACCCAGTACTTC	CASKRDRAETQYF
NA	NA	TRBV29-1	TRBJ1-2	TGCAGCGTTGAGGGGGCGAGTTTCTATGGCTACACCTTC	CSVEGASFYGYTF
TRBD1	NA	TRBV2	TRBJ1-5	TGTGCCAGCAGCGGACAGGGCCTATATCAGCCCCAGCATTTT	CASSGQGLYQPQHF
NA	NA	TRBV7-9	TRBJ1-4	TGTGCCAGCAGCTTAGCCTACTCAGAGGGGGCTAATGAAAAACTGTTTTTT	CASSLAYSEGANEKLFF
TRBD2	NA	TRBV4-1	TRBJ2-7	TGCGCCAGCAGCCAGCCGGGACTAGGGTTTAGGGAGCAGTACTTC	CASSQPGLGFREQYF
NA	NA	TRBV9	TRBJ2-1	TGTGCCAGCAGCGTGATGGGACACCTTTCAAAGAATGAGCAGTTCTTC	CASSVMGHLSKNEQFF
NA	NA	TRBV7-6	TRBJ1-1	TGTGCCAGCAGCTTAGTATCGGCAGGGATGAACACTGAAGCTTTCTTT	CASSLVSAGMNTEAFF
NA	once	TRBV28	TRBJ1-2	TGTGCCAGCACCCGGCGGGGGCTCAACCACCTTTATGGCTACACCTTC	CASTRRGLNHLYGYTF
NA	NA	TRBV29-1	TRBJ1-2	TGCAGCGTTGAAAGGCAGTACCGAGCGGGCTACACCTTC	CSVERQYRAGYTF
TRBD1	NA	TRBV18	TRBJ1-1	TGTGCCAGCTCACCTAGACAGGGGAGCATGAACACTGAAGCTTTCTTT	CASSPRQGSMNTEAFF
TRBD2	NA	TRBV6-1	TRBJ2-1	TGTGCCAGCTCCGGGACTAGCGGAGCGATCAATGAGCAGTTCTTC	CASSGTSGAINEQFF
TRBD1	NA	TRBV6-6	TRBJ1-1	TGTGCCAGCAGTAAGGGACAGGCAAACACTGAAGCTTTCTTT	CASSKGQANTEAFF
TRBD2	NA	TRBV15	TRBJ2-1	TGTGCCACCAGCAGGAAACGGACTAGCGGGAGTTACAATGAGCAGTTCTTC	CATSRKRTSGSYNEQFF
NA	NA	TRBV5-6	TRBJ1-4	TGTGCCAGCAGCTTGGAAGGGGCGACAACTAATGAAAAACTGTTTTTT	CASSLEGATTNEKLFF
TRBD2	NA	TRBV27	TRBJ2-7	TGTGCCAGCAGTTTGGGCGGGAGGGCCTCGTACGAGCAGTACTTC	CASSLGGRASYEQYF